This TCR beta chain derives from a study of cytomegalovirus exposure and HLA in healthy donors. The wider study: Earlier findings included about 120 million unique TCR beta sequences obtained from 150 million to 200 million T cells.

This clone was counted only a few times. The CDR3 loop spans 16 amino acids. Trimming cost V 1 base and J 0 bases; bases outside gene matches: 1. In germline, CDR1 is LGHNT, CDR2 FRNRAP. PCR used 60 Vbeta primers and 13 Jbeta primers. Method: immunoSEQ multiplex PCR; TCRdb's copy keeps in-frame clones and lacks some. Of roughly 200,000 clones listed, roughly 78% are singletons. The sample was PBMCs. This TCR derives from a woman aged 30 to 39 in good health and CMV-seropositive. The V gene is TRBV12-5, the J gene TRBJ2-5; 11 bases are shared with TRBD2. The CDR3 sequence: CASGLGLAGNQETQYF. CDR3 DNA sequence: TGTGCTAGTGGTTTGGGACTAGCGGGAAACCAAGAGACCCAGTACTTC.